This T cell receptor beta chain derives from a study of blood T cell repertoires in COVID-19. Across the whole study: PBMCs, B-cell-depleted T cells, or T cells provided the cDNA or gDNA that made up the material.

Profiling relied on immunoSEQ multiplex PCR, and the TCRdb table lists in-frame clones only, not all of them. The sample has fewer than 250,000 clones; roughly four fifths are singletons. V lost 0 bases and J lost 10, with 5 bases in between. The CDR3 is 11 residues long. CDR1 and CDR2 (germline): SGDLS, YYNGEE. This chain uses TRBV9 with TRBJ2-1; D perhaps matches TRBD1 (5 bases). Sequencing was performed on peripheral blood. This clonotype originated in a woman between 45 and 65 years old with acute or convalescent COVID-19. CDR3 region: CASSVEGEQFF. CDR3 sequence (DNA): TGTGCCAGCAGCGTAGAGGGGGAGCAGTTCTTC.